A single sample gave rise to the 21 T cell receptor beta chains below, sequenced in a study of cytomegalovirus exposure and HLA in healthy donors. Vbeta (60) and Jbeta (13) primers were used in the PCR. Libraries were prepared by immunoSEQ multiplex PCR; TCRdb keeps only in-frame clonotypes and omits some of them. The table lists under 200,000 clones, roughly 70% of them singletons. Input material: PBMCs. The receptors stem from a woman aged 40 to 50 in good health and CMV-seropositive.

The CDR3 DNA is TGCGCCAGCAGCAGGACAGGGGAGAACACTGAAGCTTTCTTT. Protein sequence: CASSRTGENTEAFF. V usage is TRBV5-1 and J usage is TRBJ1-1; 9 bases fit TRBD1. The CDR3 is 14 amino acids. The ends lost 4 bases at V and 1 base at J; junction bases unmatched: 2. Germline lookup yields CDR1 SGHRS and CDR2 YFSETQ.

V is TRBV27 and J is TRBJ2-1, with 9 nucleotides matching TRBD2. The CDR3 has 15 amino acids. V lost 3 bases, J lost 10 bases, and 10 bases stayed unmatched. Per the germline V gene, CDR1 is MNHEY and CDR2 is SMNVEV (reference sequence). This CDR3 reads CASSLAAGGPREQFF. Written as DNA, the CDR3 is TGTGCCAGCAGTTTGGCAGCGGGAGGCCCAAGGGAGCAGTTCTTC.

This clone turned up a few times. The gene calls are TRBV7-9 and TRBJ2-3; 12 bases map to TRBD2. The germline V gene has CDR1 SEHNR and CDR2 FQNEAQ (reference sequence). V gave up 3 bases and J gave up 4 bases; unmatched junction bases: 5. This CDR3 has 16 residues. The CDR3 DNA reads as TGTGCCAGCAGCTTCGTGACTAGCGGGAGCCCAGATACGCAGTATTTT. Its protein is CASSFVTSGSPDTQYF. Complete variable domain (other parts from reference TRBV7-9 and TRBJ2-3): DTGVSQNPRHKITKRGQNVTFRCDPISEHNRLYWYRQTLGQGPEFLTYFQNEAQLEKSRLLSDRFSAERPKGSFSTLEIQRTEQGDSAMYLCASSFVTSGSPDTQYFGPGTRLTVL.

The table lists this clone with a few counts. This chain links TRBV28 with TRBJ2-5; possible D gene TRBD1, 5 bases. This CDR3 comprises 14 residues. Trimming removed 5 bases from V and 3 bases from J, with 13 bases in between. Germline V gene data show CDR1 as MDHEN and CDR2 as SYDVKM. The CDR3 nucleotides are TGTGCCAGCAGTCGACTCGACAGTGAAGAGACCCAGTACTTC. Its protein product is CASSRLDSEETQYF.

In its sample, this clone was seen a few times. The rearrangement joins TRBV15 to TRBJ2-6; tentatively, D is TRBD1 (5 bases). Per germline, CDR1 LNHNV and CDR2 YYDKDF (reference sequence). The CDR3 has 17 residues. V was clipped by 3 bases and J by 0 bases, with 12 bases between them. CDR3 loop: CATSSRATSSGANVLTF. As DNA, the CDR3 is TGTGCCACCAGCAGCAGGGCCACCAGCTCTGGGGCCAACGTCCTGACTTTC.

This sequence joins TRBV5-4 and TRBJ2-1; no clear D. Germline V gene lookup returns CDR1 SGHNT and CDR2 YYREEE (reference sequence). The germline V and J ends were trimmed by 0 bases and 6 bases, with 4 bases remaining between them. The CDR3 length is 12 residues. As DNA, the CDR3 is TGTGCCAGCAGCTTGGCAGGCAATGAGCAGTTCTTC. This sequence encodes CASSLAGNEQFF.

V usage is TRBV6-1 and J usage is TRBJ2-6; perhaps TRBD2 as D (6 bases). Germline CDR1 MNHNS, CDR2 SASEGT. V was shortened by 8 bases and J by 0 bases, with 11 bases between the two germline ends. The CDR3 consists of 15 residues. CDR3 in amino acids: CASGAGSSGANVLTF. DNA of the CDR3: TGTGCCAGCGGTGCGGGGAGCTCTGGGGCCAACGTCCTGACTTTC.

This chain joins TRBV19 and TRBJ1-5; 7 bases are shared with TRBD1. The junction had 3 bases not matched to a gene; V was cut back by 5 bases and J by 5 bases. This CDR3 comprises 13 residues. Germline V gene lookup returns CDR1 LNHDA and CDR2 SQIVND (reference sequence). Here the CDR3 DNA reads TGTGCCAGTAGTGCAGACAGGGATCAGCCCCAGCATTTT. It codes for CASSADRDQPQHF.

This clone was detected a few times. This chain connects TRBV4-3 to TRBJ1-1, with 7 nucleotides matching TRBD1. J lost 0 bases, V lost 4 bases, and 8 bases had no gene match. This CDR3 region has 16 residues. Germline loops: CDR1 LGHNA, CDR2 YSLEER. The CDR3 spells CASSPGQPGMNTEAFF. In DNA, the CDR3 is TGCGCCAGCAGCCCGGGACAGCCAGGAATGAACACTGAAGCTTTCTTT.

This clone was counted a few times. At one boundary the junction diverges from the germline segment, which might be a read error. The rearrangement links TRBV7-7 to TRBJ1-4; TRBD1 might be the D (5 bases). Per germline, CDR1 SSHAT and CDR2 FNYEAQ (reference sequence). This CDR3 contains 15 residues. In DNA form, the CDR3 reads TGTGCTAGCAGCTTAGGACAAGCAACTAATGAAAAACTGTTTTTT. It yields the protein CASSLGQATNEKLFF.

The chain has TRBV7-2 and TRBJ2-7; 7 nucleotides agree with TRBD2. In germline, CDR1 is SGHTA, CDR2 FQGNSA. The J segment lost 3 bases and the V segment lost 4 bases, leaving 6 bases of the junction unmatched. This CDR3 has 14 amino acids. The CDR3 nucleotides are TGTGCCAGCAGCTCCGGGACTATTTTCTACGAGCAGTACTTC. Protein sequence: CASSSGTIFYEQYF. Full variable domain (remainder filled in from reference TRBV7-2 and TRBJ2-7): GAGVSQSPSNKVTEKGKDVELRCDPISGHTALYWYRQSLGQGLEFLIYFQGNSAPDKSGLPSDRFSAERTGGSVSTLTIQRTQQEDSAVYLCASSSGTIFYEQYFGPGTRLTVT.

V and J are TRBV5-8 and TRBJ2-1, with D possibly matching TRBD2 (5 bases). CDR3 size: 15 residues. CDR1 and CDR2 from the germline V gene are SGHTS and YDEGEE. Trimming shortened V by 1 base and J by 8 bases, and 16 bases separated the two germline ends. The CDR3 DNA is TGTGCCAGCAGCTTGTGGGGTGTCCGGCGGGATGAGCAGTTCTTC. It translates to CASSLWGVRRDEQFF.

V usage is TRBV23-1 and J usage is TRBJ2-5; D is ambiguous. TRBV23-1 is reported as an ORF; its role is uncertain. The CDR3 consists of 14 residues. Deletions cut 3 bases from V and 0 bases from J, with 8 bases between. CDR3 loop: CASSHPTHQETQYF. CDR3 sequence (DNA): TGCGCCAGCAGTCATCCTACCCACCAAGAGACCCAGTACTTC.

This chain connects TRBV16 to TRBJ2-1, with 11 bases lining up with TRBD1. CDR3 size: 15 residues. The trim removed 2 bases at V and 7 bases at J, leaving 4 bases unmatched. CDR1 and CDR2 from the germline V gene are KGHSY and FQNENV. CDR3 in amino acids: CASSQEGQGGNEQFF. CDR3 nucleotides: TGTGCCAGCAGCCAAGAGGGACAGGGGGGGAATGAGCAGTTCTTC. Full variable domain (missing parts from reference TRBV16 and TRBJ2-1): GEEVAQTPKHLVRGEGQKAKLYCAPIKGHSYVFWYQQVLKNEFKFLISFQNENVFDETGMPKERFSAKCLPNSPCSLEIQATKLEDSAVYFCASSQEGQGGNEQFFGPGTRLTVL.

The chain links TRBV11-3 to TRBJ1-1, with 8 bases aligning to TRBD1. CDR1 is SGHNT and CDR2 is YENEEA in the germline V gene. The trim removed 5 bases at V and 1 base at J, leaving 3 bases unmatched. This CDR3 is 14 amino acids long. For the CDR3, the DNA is TGTGCCAGCAGCCGACAGGGGACGAACACTGAAGCTTTCTTT. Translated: CASSRQGTNTEAFF.

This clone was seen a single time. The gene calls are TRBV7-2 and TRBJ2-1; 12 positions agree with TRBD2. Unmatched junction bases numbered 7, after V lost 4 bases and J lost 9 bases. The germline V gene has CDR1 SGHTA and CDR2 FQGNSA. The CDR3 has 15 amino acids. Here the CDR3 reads CASSSASGRAFEQFF. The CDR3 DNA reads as TGTGCCAGCAGCTCCGCTAGCGGGAGGGCCTTTGAGCAGTTCTTC.

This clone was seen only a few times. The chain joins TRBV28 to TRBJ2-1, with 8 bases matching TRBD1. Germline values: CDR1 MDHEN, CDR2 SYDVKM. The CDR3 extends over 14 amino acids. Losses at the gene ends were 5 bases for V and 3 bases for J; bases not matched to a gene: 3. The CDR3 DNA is TGTGCCAGCAGTCAGGGACAGGTCTACAATGAGCAGTTCTTC. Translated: CASSQGQVYNEQFF.

This chain's CDR3 is CASTLLLAGGGNEQFF. CDR3 sequence (DNA): TGTGCCAGCACCTTGCTACTAGCGGGCGGAGGCAATGAGCAGTTCTTC. V and J are TRBV28 and TRBJ2-1; 9 bases are shared with TRBD2. The germline gives CDR1 MDHEN, CDR2 SYDVKM. The CDR3 loop spans 16 amino acids. Trimming cost V 7 bases and J 6 bases; bases outside gene matches: 13.

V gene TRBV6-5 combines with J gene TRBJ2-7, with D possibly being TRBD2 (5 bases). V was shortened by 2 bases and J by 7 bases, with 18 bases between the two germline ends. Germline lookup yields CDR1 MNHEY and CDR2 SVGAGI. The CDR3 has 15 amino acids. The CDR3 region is CASSYTPTPPGEQYF. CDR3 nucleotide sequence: TGTGCCAGCAGTTACACCCCCACCCCCCCGGGGGAGCAGTACTTC.

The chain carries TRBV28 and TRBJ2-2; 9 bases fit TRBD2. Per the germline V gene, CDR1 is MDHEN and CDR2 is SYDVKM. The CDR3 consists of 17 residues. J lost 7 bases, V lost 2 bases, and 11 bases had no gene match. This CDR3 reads CASSLEAGGPWSGELFF. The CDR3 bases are TGTGCCAGCAGTTTAGAGGCGGGAGGGCCTTGGAGCGGGGAGCTGTTTTTT.

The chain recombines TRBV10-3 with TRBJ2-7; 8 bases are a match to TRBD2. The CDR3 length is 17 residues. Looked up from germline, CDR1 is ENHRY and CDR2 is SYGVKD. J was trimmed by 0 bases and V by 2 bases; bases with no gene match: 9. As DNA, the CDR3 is TGTGCCATCAGTGAGAGAACGAGCGGGAGAAACTCCTACGAGCAGTACTTC. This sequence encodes CAISERTSGRNSYEQYF.